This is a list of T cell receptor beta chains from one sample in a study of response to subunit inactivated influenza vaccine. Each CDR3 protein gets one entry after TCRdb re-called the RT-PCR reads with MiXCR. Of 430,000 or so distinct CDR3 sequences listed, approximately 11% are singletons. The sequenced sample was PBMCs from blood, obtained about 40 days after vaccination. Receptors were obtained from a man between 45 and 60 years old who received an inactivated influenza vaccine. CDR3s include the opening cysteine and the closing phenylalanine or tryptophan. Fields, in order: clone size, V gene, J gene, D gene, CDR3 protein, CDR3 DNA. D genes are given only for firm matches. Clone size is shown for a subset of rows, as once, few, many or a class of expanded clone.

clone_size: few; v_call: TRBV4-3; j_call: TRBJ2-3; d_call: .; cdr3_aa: CASSQAGVRTDTQYF; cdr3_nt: TGCGCCAGCAGCCAAGCGGGAGTACGCACAGATACGCAGTATTTT
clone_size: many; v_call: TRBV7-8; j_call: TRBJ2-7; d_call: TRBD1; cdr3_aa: CASSLTGGDEQYF; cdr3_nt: TGTGCCAGCAGCTTGACAGGGGGCGACGAGCAGTACTTC
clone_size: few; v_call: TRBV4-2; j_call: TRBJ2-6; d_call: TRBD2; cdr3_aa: CASSRSGAGRRTGANVLTF; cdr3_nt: TGTGCCAGCAGCCGTAGCGGGGCGGGGAGGAGGACGGGGGCCAACGTCCTGACTTTC
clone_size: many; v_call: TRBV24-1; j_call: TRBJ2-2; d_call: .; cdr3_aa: CATSEVVGTGELFF; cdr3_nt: TGTGCCACCAGTGAGGTCGTGGGCACCGGGGAGCTGTTTTTT
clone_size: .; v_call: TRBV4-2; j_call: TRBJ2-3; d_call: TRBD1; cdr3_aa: CVSSRPGQGTDTQYF; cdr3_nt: TGTGTCAGTAGCCGCCCCGGACAGGGCACAGATACGCAGTATTTT
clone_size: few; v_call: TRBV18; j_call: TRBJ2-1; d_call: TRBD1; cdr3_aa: CASSPGQALETWQFF; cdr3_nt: TGTGCCAGCTCACCAGGACAGGCCTTGGAAACCTGGCAGTTCTTC
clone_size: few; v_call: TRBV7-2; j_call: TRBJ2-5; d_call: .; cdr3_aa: CASSSTSWGWETQYF; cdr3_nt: TGTGCCAGCAGCTCGACTAGTTGGGGTTGGGAGACCCAGTACTTC
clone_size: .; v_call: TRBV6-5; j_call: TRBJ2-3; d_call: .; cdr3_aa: CASSYSRGGDTQYF; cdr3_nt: TGTGCCAGCAGTTACTCGAGGGGGGGCGATACGCAGTATTTT
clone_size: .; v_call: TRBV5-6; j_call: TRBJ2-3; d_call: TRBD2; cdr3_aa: CASSLFSGRATDTQYF; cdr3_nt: TGTGCCAGCAGCTTGTTTAGCGGGAGGGCCACAGATACGCAGTATTTT
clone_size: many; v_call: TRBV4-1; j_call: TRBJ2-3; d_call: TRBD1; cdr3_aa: CASSQGQGATDTQYF; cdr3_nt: TGCGCCAGCAGCCAAGGACAGGGGGCGACAGATACGCAGTATTTT
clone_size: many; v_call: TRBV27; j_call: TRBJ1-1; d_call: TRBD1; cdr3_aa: CASSPRTGEAFF; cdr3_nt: TGTGCCAGCAGTCCGCGGACAGGGGAAGCTTTCTTT
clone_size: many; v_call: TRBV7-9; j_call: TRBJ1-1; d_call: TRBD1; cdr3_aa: CASSSQGVGTEAFF; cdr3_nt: TGTGCCAGCAGCTCACAGGGGGTCGGGACTGAAGCTTTCTTT
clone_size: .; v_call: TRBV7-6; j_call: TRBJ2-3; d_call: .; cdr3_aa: CASSSLGRGTSTDTQYF; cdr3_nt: TGTGCCAGCAGTTCCCTGGGGCGGGGGACAAGCACAGATACGCAGTATTTT
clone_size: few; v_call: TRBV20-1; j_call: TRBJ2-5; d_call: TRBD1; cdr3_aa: CSARVGQGARETQYF; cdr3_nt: TGCAGTGCTAGAGTAGGACAGGGGGCTCGAGAGACCCAGTACTTC
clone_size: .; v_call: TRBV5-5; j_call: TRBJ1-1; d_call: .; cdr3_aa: CASTVGMNTEAFF; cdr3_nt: TGTGCCAGCACCGTGGGAATGAACACTGAAGCTTTCTTT
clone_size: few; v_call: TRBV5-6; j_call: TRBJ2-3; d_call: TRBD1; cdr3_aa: CASSAGDSVRTDTQYF; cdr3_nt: TGTGCCAGCAGCGCCGGGGACAGCGTGCGCACAGATACGCAGTATTTT
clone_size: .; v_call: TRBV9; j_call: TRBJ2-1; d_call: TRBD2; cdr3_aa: CASSVEPSGANNEQFF; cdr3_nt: TGTGCCAGCAGCGTAGAGCCTAGCGGGGCCAACAATGAGCAGTTCTTC
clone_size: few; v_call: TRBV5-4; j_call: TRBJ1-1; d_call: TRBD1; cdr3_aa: CASSRQGSAEAFF; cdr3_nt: TGTGCCAGCAGTCGACAGGGAAGCGCTGAAGCTTTCTTT
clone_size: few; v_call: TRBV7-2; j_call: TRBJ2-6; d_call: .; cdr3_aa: CASSPQVRSGANVLTF; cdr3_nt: TGTGCCAGCAGCCCCCAAGTTAGATCTGGGGCCAACGTCCTGACTTTC
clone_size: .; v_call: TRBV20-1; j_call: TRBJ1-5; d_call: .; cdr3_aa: CSARDQGTISQLQHF; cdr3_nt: TGCAGTGCTAGAGATCAGGGGACAATCAGTCAGCTCCAGCATTTT
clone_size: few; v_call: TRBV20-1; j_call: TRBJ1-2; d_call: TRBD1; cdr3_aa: CSARDRVYGYTF; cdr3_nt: TGCAGTGCTCGGGACAGGGTCTATGGCTACACCTTC
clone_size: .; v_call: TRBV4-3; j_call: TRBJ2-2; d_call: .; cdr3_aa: CASSQDGVGSGELFF; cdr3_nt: TGCGCCAGCAGCCAAGACGGGGTGGGTTCCGGGGAGCTGTTTTTT